Each of the 5 T cell receptor beta chains below was sequenced from the same sample in a study of blood T cell repertoires in COVID-19. Sequencing used immunoSEQ multiplex PCR; TCRdb keeps in-frame clones, though not all of them. The sample lists approximately 52,000 clones, approximately 86% occurring once. Sequencing input: peripheral blood. The receptors here all came from a man in his 60s with acute or convalescent COVID-19.

This chain connects TRBV6-2 or TRBV6-3 to TRBJ2-7, with 7 bases that match TRBD1. The germline CDR1 and CDR2 sequences are MNHEY and SVGEGT. This CDR3 spans 11 amino acids. The J segment lost 10 bases and the V segment lost 6 bases, leaving 6 bases of the junction unmatched. CDR3 bases: TGTGCCAGCAGCCAACAGGGGAAACAGTACTTC. Its protein product is CASSQQGKQYF.

The CDR3 here is CASSQDDGGSAGNTIYF. The CDR3 DNA reads TGTGCCAGCAGCCAAGATGATGGGGGGTCTGCTGGAAACACCATATATTTT. V is TRBV3-1 (or the pseudogene TRBV3-2) and J is TRBJ1-3; a weak D match, TRBD1 (5 bases). The CDR3 covers 17 residues. CDR1 and CDR2 from the germline V gene are LGHDT and YNNKEL (reference sequence). The V end lost 0 bases, the J end lost 2 bases, and 14 bases lay between the germline ends.

The chain is built from TRBV28 and TRBJ1-5, with 9 nucleotides matching TRBD1. The V segment lost 6 bases and the J segment 4 bases; nucleotides outside the gene matches: 7. CDR1 is MDHEN, CDR2 SYDVKM, per germline. The CDR3 is 15 residues long. Written as DNA, the CDR3 is TGTGCCAGCAGGGCCCCGGGACAGGGAAATCAGCCCCAGCATTTT. Translating gives CASRAPGQGNQPQHF.

The chain joins TRBV11-3 to TRBJ2-3, with TRBD2 matching 10 bases. Per the germline V gene, CDR1 is SGHNT and CDR2 is YENEEA. J gave up 3 bases and V 2 bases, and 5 bases lay outside the gene matches. There are 16 residues in the CDR3. The CDR3 spells CASSLMSGLATDTQYF. For the CDR3, the DNA is TGTGCCAGCAGCTTAATGTCGGGACTAGCGACAGATACGCAGTATTTT.

J is TRBJ2-3 and V is TRBV2; 9 bases align to TRBD2. Trimming at V came to 8 bases and at J to 2 bases, leaving 11 bases not matched to a gene. Germline CDR1 is SNHLY and CDR2 is FYNNEI. CDR3 length equals 16 residues. The chain's CDR3 is CASLPGLAFTTDTQYF. The CDR3, as DNA: TGTGCCAGCTTACCGGGACTAGCCTTCACCACAGATACGCAGTATTTT.